This T cell receptor (beta chain) was sequenced for a study of radiation and T cells in renal cell carcinoma. Profiled with immunoSEQ multiplex PCR; TCRdb holds only in-frame clones, not every one. Of under 100,000 clones detected, 85% appear once; the ten largest clones hold around 9.1%. Germline assignment: CDR1 SGHVS and CDR2 FNYEAQ. The CDR3 has 15 amino acids. V trimming: 3 bases; J trimming: 5 bases; junction bases outside the gene matches: 3. As regards this clone: Its target is unknown.

Indicated time point: blood 4 weeks post-SBRT, at nephrectomy. Treatment denoted: 15 Gy SBRT to primary tumor, nephrectomy 4 weeks later. Nephrectomy followed 15 Gy stereotactic body radiation by 4 weeks. Study conclusions and caveats: From baseline, blood top tumor clonotypes peaked at 2 weeks post-radiation.

The gene calls are TRBV7-6 and TRBJ2-1; 11 bases are a match to TRBD2. This clonotype was sampled from a middle-aged man with renal cell carcinoma. The sample was blood, taken from a patient whose treatment included radiotherapy and nephrectomy. In DNA form, the CDR3 reads TGTGCCAGCAGCTTTATACTAGCGGGGGACAATGAGCAGTTCTTC. Its translation: CASSFILAGDNEQFF.